A single sample gave rise to the 16 T cell receptor beta chains below, sequenced in a study of regulatory T cells in long-lasting Graves disease (dated by TCRdb to about 2021). Library preparation used multiplex PCR. TCRdb lists the instrument as Illumina HiSeq 4000. iRepertoire HTBI primers and Arm-PCR amplification of CDR3 regions were used to construct TCR beta libraries. In-frame beta chains were kept once TCRdb had trimmed the public reads at Q25 with fastp and called clones with MiXCR. Records with the same CDR3 protein are collapsed into one entry carrying the most frequent genes and DNA. The sample table lists approximately 350,000 distinct CDR3 sequences, 15% to 20% of them with a count of one. Clones ranked in the top ten supply 20% of the sample. The time point tag for this specimen amounts to: newly diagnosed GD, antithyroid drugs for less than 3 months. For both TCR sequencing and RNA sequencing, RNA was extracted from PBMCs in TRIzol.

These records were also assigned to another study, of T cells in Graves' hyperthyroidism and ophthalmopathy.

The sample consisted of peripheral blood mononuclear cells (PBMCs), taken at new diagnosis, from a patient treated with antithyroid drugs. The receptors stem from a woman between 18 and 29 years old with Graves disease. Donor details come from another sample of the same person, matched by shared clones.

This chain joins TRBV10-2 and TRBJ2-1, with TRBD2 matching 8 bases. Germline-derived CDR1 and CDR2 are WSHSY and SAAADI. CDR3 length: 15 amino acids. J gave up 0 bases and V 6 bases, and 4 bases lay outside the gene matches. CDR3: CASRVAGSSYNEQFF. CDR3 nucleotide sequence: TGCGCCAGCAGAGTAGCGGGGAGCTCCTACAATGAGCAGTTCTTC.

The CDR3 sequence: CSARVYGKDQPQHF. CDR3 bases: TGCAGTGCTAGAGTGTACGGAAAGGACCAGCCCCAGCATTTT. The chain couples TRBV20-1 to TRBJ1-5; D unclear. Trimming shortened V by 1 base and J by 7 bases, and 14 bases separated the two germline ends. The germline V gene encodes CDR1 DFQATT and CDR2 SNEGSKA (reference sequence). The CDR3 is made up of 14 amino acids.

On this clonotype: This probably arose from a read error, given a far larger clone one base away. The rearrangement joins TRBV11-2 to TRBJ2-1; tentative D call: TRBD2 (6 bases). Germline loops: CDR1 SGHAT, CDR2 FQNNGV. This CDR3 has 15 residues. Trimming cost V 3 bases and J 4 bases, with 13 bases left between them. The CDR3 DNA reads as TGTGCCAGCAGCTTCGGGGGAATGGTTTACAATGAGCAGTTCTTC. Its translation: CASSFGGMVYNEQFF.

This clonotype was recorded a few times. The gene calls are TRBV27 and TRBJ1-2; maybe TRBD1 (5 bases). V gave up 5 bases and J gave up 4 bases, with 11 bases separating them. The CDR3 has 13 amino acids. The germline gives CDR1 MNHEY, CDR2 SMNVEV (reference sequence). The CDR3 DNA is TGTGCCAGCAGTGCGGGACGGCTCTATGGCTACACCTTC. Translating gives CASSAGRLYGYTF.

This clonotype was counted ten times or more. The chain joins TRBV30 to TRBJ1-2; 8 bases are shared with TRBD1. The CDR3 sequence is 13 residues long. Unmatched junction bases numbered 5, after V lost 4 bases and J lost 4 bases. Germline V gene lookup returns CDR1 GTSNPN and CDR2 SVGIG (reference sequence). CDR3: CAWTRDRRYGYTF. As DNA, the CDR3 is TGTGCCTGGACCCGGGACAGGCGCTATGGCTACACCTTC.

Many counts were recorded for this clonotype. This chain links TRBV10-3 with TRBJ2-5, with 7 bases aligning to TRBD1. The CDR3 loop spans 14 amino acids. The V gene end was trimmed by 6 bases and the J gene end by 5 bases; junction bases not matched to a gene: 9. Germline-derived CDR1 and CDR2 are ENHRY and SYGVKD. The chain's CDR3 is CAIRQTGFTETQYF. The CDR3 coding sequence is TGTGCCATCAGACAGACAGGGTTTACGGAGACCCAGTACTTC.

This clonotype was picked up many times. The genes are TRBV27 and TRBJ1-2; no firm D call. The CDR3 sequence is 14 residues long. Between the trimmed V and J ends, which lost 7 bases and 4 bases, there was a span of 16 bases. Looked up from germline, CDR1 is MNHEY and CDR2 is SMNVEV (reference sequence). CDR3 sequence: CASTPGGGFYGYTF. The CDR3 DNA is TGTGCCAGCACCCCAGGAGGCGGGTTCTATGGCTACACCTTC.

This clonotype showed up many times. The chain employs TRBV10-3 and TRBJ1-2; D not certain. The CDR3 spans 11 residues. CDR1 ENHRY and CDR2 SYGVKD come from the germline V gene. With 4 bases removed from V and 7 bases from J, the gap between germline ends came to 7 bases. CDR3 in DNA: TGTGCCATCAGTGGGGTCGGTGGCTACACCTTC. Translation gives CAISGVGGYTF.

This clonotype came up many times. The V call is TRBV20-1, the J call TRBJ2-7; 7 bases line up with TRBD1. Germline trimming cut 6 bases from V and 1 base from J; bases unmatched to any gene: 9. The CDR3 loop spans 14 amino acids. The germline gives CDR1 DFQATT, CDR2 SNEGSKA (reference sequence). The CDR3, as DNA: TGCAGTGCGGAAGACAGGGTAGGTTCCTACGAGCAGTACTTC. This translates into CSAEDRVGSYEQYF.

This clonotype was seen at least ten times. The chain employs TRBV6-1 and TRBJ2-5; 11 nucleotides agree with TRBD2. Trimming took 6 bases from V and 5 from J; bases not matched to a gene: 11. The germline V gene has CDR1 MNHNS and CDR2 SASEGT. The CDR3 spans 16 residues. The CDR3 loop reads CASRILAGGLRETQYF. The DNA of the CDR3 is TGTGCCAGCAGAATTTTAGCGGGAGGGCTAAGGGAGACCCAGTACTTC.

In this sample, this clonotype turned up once. A much more abundant neighbour one base away suggests this may be a read error. This CDR3 fails to terminate in the conserved phenylalanine or tryptophan, so it likely reflects a read error. V is TRBV24-1 and J is TRBJ2-1; 11 bases fit TRBD2. CDR3 length: 15 amino acids. Trimming at V came to 4 bases and at J to 9 bases, leaving 7 bases not matched to a gene. The germline V gene has CDR1 KGHDR and CDR2 SFDVKD. CDR3 protein: CATSDRASGRSEQFL. As DNA, the CDR3 is TGTGCCACCAGTGACAGGGCTAGCGGGAGGAGTGAGCAGTTCCTC.

This clonotype appeared many times. The gene calls are TRBV5-1 and TRBJ2-2; TRBD1 matches 7 bases. The CDR3 sequence is 16 residues long. The J segment lost 1 base and the V segment lost 0 bases, leaving 3 bases of the junction unmatched. Germline values: CDR1 SGHRS, CDR2 YFSETQ. In DNA form, the CDR3 reads TGCGCCAGCAGCTTGGCGGGACAGCGGAACACCGGGGAGCTGTTTTTT. Its translation: CASSLAGQRNTGELFF. Drawing the rest from reference TRBV5-1 and TRBJ2-2, the complete variable domain is KAGVTQTPRYLIKTRGQQVTLSCSPISGHRSVSWYQQTPGQGLQFLFEYFSETQRNKGNFPGRFSGRQFSNSRSEMNVSTLELGDSALYLCASSLAGQRNTGELFFGEGSRLTVL.

Many counts were recorded for this clonotype. J is TRBJ2-6 and V is TRBV18; D gene uncertain. Trimming cost V 5 bases and J 0 bases, with 2 bases left between them. Germline CDR1 KGHSH, CDR2 LQKENI. CDR3 length: 13 amino acids. The CDR3 region has the DNA TGTGCCAGCTCAGCCTCTGGGGCCAACGTCCTGACTTTC. It translates to CASSASGANVLTF.

This sequence joins TRBV5-1 and TRBJ2-2; D remains ambiguous. The germline V gene encodes CDR1 SGHRS and CDR2 YFSETQ. The V end was cut by 1 base, the J end by 4 bases, with 5 bases between. This CDR3 comprises 13 residues. CDR3 bases: TGCGCCAGCAGCTTGTACGTCACCGGGGAGCTGTTTTTT. Residues: CASSLYVTGELFF.

This clonotype occurred many times. The gene calls are TRBV3-1 and TRBJ2-1; no firm D call. The CDR3 runs 14 residues. V dropped 1 base and J dropped 6 bases, with 10 bases sitting between them. Per germline, CDR1 LGHDT and CDR2 YNNKEL (reference sequence). CDR3 nucleotide sequence: TGTGCCAGCAGCCAAGGTCCCAGTTTCAATGAGCAGTTCTTC. It encodes CASSQGPSFNEQFF.

This clonotype was recorded at least ten times. The chain joins TRBV12-3 or TRBV12-4 to TRBJ2-1; unclear D gene. CDR3 length: 13 residues. Trimming stripped 2 bases from V and 2 bases from J, with 4 bases between. The CDR3 sequence is CASSLRAYNEQFF. The CDR3 DNA is TGTGCCAGCAGTTTAAGGGCCTACAATGAGCAGTTCTTC.